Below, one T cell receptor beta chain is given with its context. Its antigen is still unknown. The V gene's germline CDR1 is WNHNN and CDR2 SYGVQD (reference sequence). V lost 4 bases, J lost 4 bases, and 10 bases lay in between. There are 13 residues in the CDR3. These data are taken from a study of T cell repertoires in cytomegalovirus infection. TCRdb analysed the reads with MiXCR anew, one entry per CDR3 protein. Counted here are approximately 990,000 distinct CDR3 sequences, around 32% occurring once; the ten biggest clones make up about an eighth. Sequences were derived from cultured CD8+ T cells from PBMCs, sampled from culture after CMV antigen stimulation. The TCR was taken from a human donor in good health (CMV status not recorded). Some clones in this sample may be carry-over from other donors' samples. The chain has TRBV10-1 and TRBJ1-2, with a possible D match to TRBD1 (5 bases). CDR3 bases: TGCGCCAGCAGTGGATTCGACAGCTATGGCTACACCTTC. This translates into CASSGFDSYGYTF.